One and the same sample provided the 9 T cell receptor beta chains below, sequenced in a study of vaccination and CD4 T cells after COVID-19. This sample's time point: late sampling 161 to 241 days after vaccination in a few convalescent patients. Treatment indicated: approximately 11-day PBMC culture with coronavirus spike peptide pools or control peptides (ViraFEST assay). At the Johns Hopkins FTIC core, DNA taken from cultured CD4+ T cells was sequenced by way of the Oncomine TCR Beta short-read assay. Each CDR3 protein gets one entry after TCRdb re-called the PCR reads with MiXCR. The table shows around 25,000 distinct CDR3 sequences, with 28% occurring only once. Their antigens remain unidentified. The sequenced sample was CD4+ T cells from blood, cultured in vitro, obtained about 7 months after SARS-CoV-2 vaccination. The receptors were sampled from a human donor who had recovered from COVID-19.

This clonotype has only a few counts. The chain uses TRBV20-1 and TRBJ2-1, with 8 bases matching TRBD2. The CDR3 is made up of 16 amino acids. With 5 bases clipped from V and 6 bases from J, the junction kept 15 bases outside the gene matches. Germline lookup yields CDR1 DFQATT and CDR2 SNEGSKA (reference sequence). DNA of the CDR3: TGCAGTGCTCCGCACTTAACCGGGACTAGATTCAATGAGCAGTTCTTC. Protein sequence: CSAPHLTGTRFNEQFF.

The V and J genes are TRBV19 and TRBJ2-1, with 8 bases lining up with TRBD2. Germline assignment: CDR1 LNHDA and CDR2 SQIVND (reference sequence). This CDR3 contains 16 residues. V shed 1 base, J shed 3 bases, and the junction held 5 bases outside the gene matches. In nucleotides, the CDR3 is TGTGCCAGTAGTATAGGGACTAGCCTCATCTACAATGAGCAGTTCTTC. Encoded protein: CASSIGTSLIYNEQFF.

The chain uses TRBV6-1 and TRBJ1-1; 8 bases fit TRBD1. The germline V gene has CDR1 MNHNS and CDR2 SASEGT. The CDR3 loop spans 13 amino acids. Trimming cost V 6 bases and J 8 bases; bases outside gene matches: 8. CDR3 sequence (DNA): TGTGCCAGCAGATTGGACAGGGCTGCCGAAGCTTTCTTT. Amino acid sequence: CASRLDRAAEAFF.

The chain carries TRBV28 and TRBJ1-5; the match to TRBD1 covers 9 bases. The CDR3 length is 16 residues. Germline CDR1 reads MDHEN; CDR2 reads SYDVKM. V shed 1 base and J 5 bases; nucleotides not matched to a gene: 6. The CDR3 DNA is TGTGCCAGCAGTTTATCTGGACAGGGGAGAGATCAGCCCCAGCATTTT. Residues: CASSLSGQGRDQPQHF. Supplemented by reference TRBV28 and TRBJ1-5, the full variable domain reads DVKVTQSSRYLVKRTGEKVFLECVQDMDHENMFWYRQDPGLGLRLIYFSYDVKMKEKGDIPEGYSVSREKKERFSLILESASTNQTSMYLCASSLSGQGRDQPQHFGDGTRLSIL.

This clonotype was found a few times. V and J are TRBV28 and TRBJ1-2; D may be TRBD1 (6 bases). The ends were cut back, 3 bases at V and 4 bases at J, with 9 bases in the middle. Germline loops: CDR1 MDHEN, CDR2 SYDVKM. The CDR3 contains 13 residues. CDR3 loop: CASSFTGPYGYTF. The CDR3 DNA sequence: TGTGCCAGCAGTTTCACAGGGCCCTATGGCTACACCTTC.

In its sample, this clonotype was seen a few times. The gene calls are TRBV19 and TRBJ2-3; TRBD1 agrees at 7 bases. Trimming cost V 6 bases and J 4 bases; bases outside gene matches: 7. Germline V gene data show CDR1 as LNHDA and CDR2 as SQIVND (reference sequence). The CDR3 consists of 14 residues. CDR3 DNA sequence: TGTGCCAGTAGCCTCCGACAGGGTTCAGATACGCAGTATTTT. Translation: CASSLRQGSDTQYF.

The V call is TRBV10-3, the J call TRBJ2-3, with a tentative D call TRBD2 (6 bases). Germline CDR1 is ENHRY and CDR2 is SYGVKD. This CDR3 is 13 amino acids long. Between the trimmed V and J ends, which lost 8 bases and 6 bases, there was a span of 15 bases. The CDR3 region has the DNA TGTGCCATCGGGACTTACGGGTCGGATACGCAGTATTTT. This encodes CAIGTYGSDTQYF.

This clonotype was counted between two and nine times. Here the CDR3 reads CSAGLAGEKRDEQYF. The CDR3 region has the DNA TGCAGTGCAGGACTAGCGGGAGAGAAAAGGGACGAGCAGTACTTC. The V gene is TRBV20-1, the J gene TRBJ2-7; 13 bases agree with TRBD2. Trimming at V came to 6 bases and at J to 5 bases, leaving 10 bases not matched to a gene. Germline loops: CDR1 DFQATT, CDR2 SNEGSKA (reference sequence). The CDR3 length is 15 residues.

In this sample, this clonotype turned up a few times. V and J are TRBV20-1 and TRBJ2-7; D is ambiguous. Deletions cut 3 bases from V and 0 bases from J, with 12 bases between. Germline CDR1 reads DFQATT; CDR2 reads SNEGSKA (reference sequence). The CDR3 sequence is 14 residues long. CDR3 region: CSASLLGSSYEQYF. In DNA form, the CDR3 reads TGCAGTGCTAGTCTCTTAGGAAGCTCCTACGAGCAGTACTTC.